This T cell receptor beta chain appears in the sequencing data of a study of blood T cells in healthy people across ages. V lost 2 bases and J lost 2; bases outside the gene matches: 11. This CDR3 has 18 residues. CDR1 and CDR2 (germline): SGHVS, FQNEAQ. It was with a sample-barcoded 5' primer and a J-beta primer mix that a second PCR of roughly 7 to 12 cycles was run. TCRdb itself ran the 5' RACE reads through MiXCR, one entry per CDR3 protein. Of approximately 1,000,000 distinct CDR3 sequences listed, under 55% are singletons. Each sample had at least 6.5 million PBMCs isolated. The receptor was derived from a woman aged 60-75 years in good health. Material: blood. The chain carries TRBV7-8 and TRBJ2-1, with TRBD2 identical over 8 bases. The CDR3 region is CASSLTLRSGLAYNEQFF. The CDR3 DNA follows: TGTGCCAGCAGCTTAACACTCAGATCGGGACTAGCCTACAATGAGCAGTTCTTC.